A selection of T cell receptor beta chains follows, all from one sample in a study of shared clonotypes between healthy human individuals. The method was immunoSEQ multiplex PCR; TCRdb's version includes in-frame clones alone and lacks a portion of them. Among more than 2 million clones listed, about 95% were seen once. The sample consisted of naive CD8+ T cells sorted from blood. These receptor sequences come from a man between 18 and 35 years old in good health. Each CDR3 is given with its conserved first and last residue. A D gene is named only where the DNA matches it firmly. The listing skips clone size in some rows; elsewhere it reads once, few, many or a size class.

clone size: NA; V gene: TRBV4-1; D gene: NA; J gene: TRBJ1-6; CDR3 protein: CASSQDLGGSYNSPLHF; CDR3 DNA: TGCGCCAGCAGCCAAGATCTTGGAGGGTCCTATAATTCACCCCTCCACTTT
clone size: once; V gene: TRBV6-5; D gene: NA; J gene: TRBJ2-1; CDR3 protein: CASSYSTGLYNEQFF; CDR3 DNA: TGTGCCAGCAGTTACTCGACAGGCCTATACAATGAGCAGTTCTTC
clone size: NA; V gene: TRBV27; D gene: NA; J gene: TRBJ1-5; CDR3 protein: CASSLTGDQPQHF; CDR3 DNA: TGTGCCAGCAGTTTGACAGGAGATCAGCCCCAGCATTTT
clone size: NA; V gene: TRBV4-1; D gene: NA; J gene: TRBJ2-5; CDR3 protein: CASSQVLSGLQETQYF; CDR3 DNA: TGCGCCAGCAGCCAAGTGCTGAGCGGACTCCAAGAGACCCAGTACTTC
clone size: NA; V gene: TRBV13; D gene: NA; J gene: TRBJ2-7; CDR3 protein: CASSKDYEQYF; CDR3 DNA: TGTGCCAGCAGCAAAGACTACGAGCAGTACTTC
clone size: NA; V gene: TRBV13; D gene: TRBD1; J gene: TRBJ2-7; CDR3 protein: CASSLGPGQGVYEQYF; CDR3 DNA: TGTGCCAGCAGCTTAGGCCCTGGACAGGGGGTTTACGAGCAGTACTTC
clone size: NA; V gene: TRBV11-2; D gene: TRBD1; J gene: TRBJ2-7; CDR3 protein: CASSLGQGEYEQYF; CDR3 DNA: TGTGCCAGCAGCTTAGGACAGGGGGAATACGAGCAGTACTTC
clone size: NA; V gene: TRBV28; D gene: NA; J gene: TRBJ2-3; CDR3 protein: CASSQKQGPDTQYF; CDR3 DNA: TGTGCCAGCAGTCAGAAACAGGGTCCAGATACGCAGTATTTT
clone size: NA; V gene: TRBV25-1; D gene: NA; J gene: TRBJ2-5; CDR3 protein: CASRPRIPILETQYF; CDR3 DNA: TGTGCCAGCAGGCCCCGGATCCCAATACTTGAGACCCAGTACTTC
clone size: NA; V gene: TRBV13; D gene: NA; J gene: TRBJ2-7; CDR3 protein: CASSLEGAGVHYEQYF; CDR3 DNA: TGTGCCAGCAGCTTAGAAGGCGCGGGTGTGCACTACGAGCAGTACTTC
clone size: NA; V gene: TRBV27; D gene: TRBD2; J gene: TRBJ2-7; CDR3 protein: CASSPPGLAVYEQYF; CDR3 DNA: TGTGCCAGCAGTCCGCCGGGACTAGCGGTCTACGAGCAGTACTTC
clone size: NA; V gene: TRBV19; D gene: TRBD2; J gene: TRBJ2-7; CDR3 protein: CASGLAGGEQYF; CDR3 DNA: TGTGCCAGCGGACTAGCGGGGGGTGAGCAGTACTTC
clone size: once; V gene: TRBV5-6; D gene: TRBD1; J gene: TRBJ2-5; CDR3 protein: CASSLEEWGQGQETQYF; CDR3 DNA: TGTGCCAGCAGCTTGGAGGAATGGGGACAGGGGCAAGAGACCCAGTACTTC
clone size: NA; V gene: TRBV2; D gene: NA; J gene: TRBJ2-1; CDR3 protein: CASSEPIYDPLSNEQFF; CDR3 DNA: TGTGCCAGCAGTGAACCCATTTACGACCCACTTTCGAATGAGCAGTTCTTC
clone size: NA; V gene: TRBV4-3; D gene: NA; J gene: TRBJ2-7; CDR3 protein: CASSQDRGLDEQYF; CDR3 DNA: TGCGCCAGCAGCCAAGATCGGGGACTCGACGAGCAGTACTTC
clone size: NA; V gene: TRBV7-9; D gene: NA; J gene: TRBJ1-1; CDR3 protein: CASAGSLGTEAFF; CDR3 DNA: TGTGCCAGTGCGGGCAGTCTTGGGACTGAAGCTTTCTTT
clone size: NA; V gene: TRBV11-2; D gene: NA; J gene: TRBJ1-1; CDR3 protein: CASSLDLGSNTEAFF; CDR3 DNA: TGTGCCAGCAGCTTAGATCTCGGGTCGAACACTGAAGCTTTCTTT
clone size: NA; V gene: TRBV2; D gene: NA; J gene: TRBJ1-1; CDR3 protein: CATWTSTEAFF; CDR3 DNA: TGTGCCACCTGGACTAGTACTGAAGCTTTCTTT
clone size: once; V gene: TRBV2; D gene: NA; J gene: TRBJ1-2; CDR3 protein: CASSELAEGDGYTF; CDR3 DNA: TGTGCCAGCAGTGAACTAGCGGAAGGCGATGGCTACACCTTC
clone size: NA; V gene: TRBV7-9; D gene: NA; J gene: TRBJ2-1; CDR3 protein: CASSLDISYNEQFF; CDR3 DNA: TGTGCCAGCAGCTTAGATATCTCCTACAATGAGCAGTTCTTC
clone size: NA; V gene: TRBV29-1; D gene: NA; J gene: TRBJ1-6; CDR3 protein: CSVTTGNSPLHF; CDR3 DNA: TGCAGCGTTACGACTGGCAATTCACCCCTCCACTTT
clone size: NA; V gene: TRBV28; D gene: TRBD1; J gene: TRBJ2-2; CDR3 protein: CATSWDRVAGELFF; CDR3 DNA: TGTGCCACCTCCTGGGACAGGGTGGCCGGGGAGCTGTTTTTT
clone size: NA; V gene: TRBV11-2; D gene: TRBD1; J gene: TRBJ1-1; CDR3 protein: CASSHLGGTVNTEAFF; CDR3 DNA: TGTGCCAGCAGCCACCTAGGGGGGACAGTGAACACTGAAGCTTTCTTT
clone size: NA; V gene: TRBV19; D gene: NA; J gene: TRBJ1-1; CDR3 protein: CASSIVAPAGPNTEAFF; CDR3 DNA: TGTGCCAGTAGTATAGTGGCTCCGGCAGGGCCTAACACTGAAGCTTTCTTT
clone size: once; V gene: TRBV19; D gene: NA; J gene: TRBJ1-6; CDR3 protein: CASSIKGENSPLHF; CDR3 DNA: TGTGCCAGTAGTATCAAGGGGGAAAATTCACCCCTCCACTTT
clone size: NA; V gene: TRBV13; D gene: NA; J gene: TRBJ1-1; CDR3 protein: CASSLGNRDPEAFF; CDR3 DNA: TGTGCCAGCAGCTTAGGCAACCGGGACCCTGAAGCTTTCTTT
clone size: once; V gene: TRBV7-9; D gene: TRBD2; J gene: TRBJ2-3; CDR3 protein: CASSLGAGGFADTQYF; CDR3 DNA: TGTGCCAGCAGCTTAGGAGCGGGGGGCTTCGCAGATACGCAGTATTTT
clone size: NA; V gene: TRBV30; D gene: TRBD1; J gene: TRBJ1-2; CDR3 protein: CVMTGTGGLYGYTF; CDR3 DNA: TGTGTCATGACCGGGACAGGGGGCCTCTATGGCTACACCTTC
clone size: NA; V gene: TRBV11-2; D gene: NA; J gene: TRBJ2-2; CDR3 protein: CASSSEGEGNTGELFF; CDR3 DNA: TGTGCCAGCAGCTCCGAGGGGGAGGGGAACACCGGGGAGCTGTTTTTT
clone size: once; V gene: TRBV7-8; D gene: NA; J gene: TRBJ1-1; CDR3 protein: CASSLTGFPEAFF; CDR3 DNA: TGTGCCAGCAGCTTAACAGGGTTCCCTGAAGCTTTCTTT
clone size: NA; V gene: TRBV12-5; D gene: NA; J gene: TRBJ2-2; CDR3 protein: CASGATREVYTGELFF; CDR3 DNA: TGTGCTAGTGGTGCCACGAGGGAGGTTTACACCGGGGAGCTGTTTTTT
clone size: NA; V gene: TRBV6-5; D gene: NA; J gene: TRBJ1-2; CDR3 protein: CASSYSEEGGYGYTF; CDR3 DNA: TGTGCCAGCAGTTACTCCGAAGAGGGCGGCTATGGCTACACCTTC
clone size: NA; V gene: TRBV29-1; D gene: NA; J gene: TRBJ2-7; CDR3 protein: CSVVYTRENPSYEQYF; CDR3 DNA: TGCAGCGTTGTTTACACCAGGGAGAACCCTTCCTACGAGCAGTACTTC
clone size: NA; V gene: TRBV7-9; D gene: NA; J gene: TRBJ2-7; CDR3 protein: CASSLGGRYEQYF; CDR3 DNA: TGTGCCAGCAGCTTAGGTGGCCGCTACGAGCAGTACTTC
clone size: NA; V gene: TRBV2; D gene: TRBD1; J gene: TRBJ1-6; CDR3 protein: CASSPGQSSPLHF; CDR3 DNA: TGTGCCAGCAGTCCGGGACAGAGTTCACCCCTCCACTTT
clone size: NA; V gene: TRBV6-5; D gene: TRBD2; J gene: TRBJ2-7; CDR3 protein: CASSPGTSGSEQYF; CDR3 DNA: TGTGCCAGCAGTCCTGGGACTAGCGGGAGCGAGCAGTACTTC
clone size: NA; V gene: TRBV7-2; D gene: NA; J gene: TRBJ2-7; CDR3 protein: CASSFPEGTLDEQYF; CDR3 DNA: TGTGCCAGCAGCTTCCCTGAGGGGACCCTAGACGAGCAGTACTTC
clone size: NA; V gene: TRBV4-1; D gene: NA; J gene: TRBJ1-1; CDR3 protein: CASSHARYTEAFF; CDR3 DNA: TGCGCCAGCAGCCACGCCAGGTACACTGAAGCTTTCTTT
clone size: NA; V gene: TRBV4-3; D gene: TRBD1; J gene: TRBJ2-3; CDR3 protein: CASSQDRTTQYF; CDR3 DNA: TGCGCCAGCAGCCAGGACAGGACTACGCAGTATTTT
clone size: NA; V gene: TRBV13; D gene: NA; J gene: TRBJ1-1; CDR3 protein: CASSWGGASGTEAFF; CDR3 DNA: TGTGCCAGCAGCTGGGGGGGCGCTAGTGGCACTGAAGCTTTCTTT
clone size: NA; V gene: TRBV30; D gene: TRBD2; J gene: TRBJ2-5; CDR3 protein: CAWSVLAGVETQYF; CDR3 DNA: TGTGCCTGGAGTGTACTTGCGGGAGTTGAGACCCAGTACTTC
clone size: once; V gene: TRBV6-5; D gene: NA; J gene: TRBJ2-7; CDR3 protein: CASSYGGPGYEQYF; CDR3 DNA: TGTGCCAGCAGTTATGGCGGTCCAGGCTACGAGCAGTACTTC
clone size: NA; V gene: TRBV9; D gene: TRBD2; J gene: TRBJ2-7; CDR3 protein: CASSVTGTSGYEQYF; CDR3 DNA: TGTGCCAGCAGCGTTACCGGGACTAGCGGATACGAGCAGTACTTC
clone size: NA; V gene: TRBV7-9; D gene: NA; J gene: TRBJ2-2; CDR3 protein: CASSPLEGGELFF; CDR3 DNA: TGTGCCAGCAGCCCCCTGGAGGGCGGGGAGCTGTTTTTT
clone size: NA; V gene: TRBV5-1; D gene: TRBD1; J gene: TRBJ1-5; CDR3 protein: CASTLDRSNQPQHF; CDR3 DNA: TGCGCCAGCACCTTGGACAGGAGCAATCAGCCCCAGCATTTT
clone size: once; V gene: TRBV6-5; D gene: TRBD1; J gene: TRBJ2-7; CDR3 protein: CATAPGQVLYEQYF; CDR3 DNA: TGTGCCACCGCCCCCGGACAGGTCCTCTACGAGCAGTACTTC